The entry that follows covers one T cell receptor (beta chain) sequence. As processed by the authors: Reference gene primer amplification gave nucleated cell count estimates. Libraries were prepared by immunoSEQ multiplex PCR; TCRdb keeps only in-frame clonotypes and omits some of them. The DNA was the basis for D and trimming; V, J and clone size are from that table. The repertoire consists of more than 150,000 clones, with 80% to 90% occurring once and the leading ten covering roughly 8.6%. The trim removed 4 bases at V and 3 bases at J, leaving 2 bases unmatched. Germline loops: CDR1 MGHRA, CDR2 YSYEKL. The CDR3 is 13 amino acids. This record comes from a study of blood T cell repertoires in COVID-19. Study summary: COVID-19 samples, acute and convalescent, were from the United States, Italy and Spain.

Sequenced material: peripheral blood. The TCR comes from a man aged 60-69 years with acute or convalescent COVID-19. This rearrangement joins TRBV4-1 to TRBJ2-7, with 8 nucleotides matching TRBD1. The CDR3 nucleotides read TGCGCCAGCAGCCGTGGACAGGGCTACGAGCAGTACTTC. Translating gives CASSRGQGYEQYF.